What follows is one T cell receptor beta chain and its context. This sample was taken from a study of blood T cell repertoires in COVID-19. Study as a whole: PBMCs, B-cell-depleted T cells, or T cells were the source of the cDNA or gDNA that made up the material.

The CDR3 is 15 residues long. Germline loops: CDR1 SEHNR, CDR2 FQNEAQ (reference sequence). Trimming left V 5 bases short and J 12 bases short, with 23 bases between. TCRdb's table, derived via immunoSEQ multiplex PCR, lists solely in-frame clones and lacks some. The repertoire includes about 130,000 clones, roughly nine tenths of them detected once, and 4% to 5% sits in the top ten. This receptor was identified in a man aged 60-69 years with COVID-19, enrolled during active disease. The sequenced material came from peripheral blood. The chain is built from TRBV7-9 and TRBJ2-1, with D perhaps matching TRBD2 (6 bases). CDR3: CASSLGLLRDSGQFF. CDR3 nucleotides: TGTGCCAGCAGCCTAGGACTCCTGAGGGACTCCGGGCAGTTCTTC.